This T cell receptor (beta chain) was identified in a study of CD8 T cells in Susac syndrome. Study-wide results and caveats: Acknowledgment was made by the study that its TCR sequencing and HLA analysis involved a relatively small number of individuals.

In regard to this clonotype: The antigen remains undetermined.

V shed 7 bases, J shed 3 bases, and the junction held 5 bases outside the gene matches. This CDR3 is 14 amino acids long. Germline V gene data show CDR1 as MNHEY and CDR2 as SMNVEV (reference sequence). Each multiple sclerosis control was a treatment-naive patient with relapsing-remitting disease that was either stable or active. CD8+ and CD4+ T cells were negatively isolated; TEMRA cells were FACS-enriched. Roughly 0.5 to 1 ug RNA was reverse transcribed with random hexamers. From the immunoSEQ multiplex PCR reads, TCRdb called clonotypes with MiXCR, one entry per CDR3 protein. The sample includes around 130,000 distinct CDR3 sequences, around 91% of them seen just once.

The TCR was taken from a human donor with multiple sclerosis. The chain uses TRBV27 and TRBJ2-7, with 11 bases matching TRBD1. The sequencing sample was made of CD8+ T cells from PBMCs. The CDR3 protein is CASKLGTGGYEQYF. CDR3 in DNA: TGTGCCAGCAAGCTAGGGACAGGGGGCTACGAGCAGTACTTC.